The rows below give T cell receptor beta chains drawn from one sample of a study of OX40 agonist ivuxolimab in advanced cancers. Produced via immunoSEQ multiplex PCR; TCRdb's table is partial and in-frame only. The data contain around 82,000 clones, about 89% of them seen just once; the ten biggest clones take up over 10%. The material sequenced was CD4+ or CD8+ T cells sorted from blood, taken in a trial of the OX40 agonist ivuxolimab. These receptors all come from an adult with an advanced solid tumor such as melanoma, head and neck, liver or kidney cancer. The CDR3 runs from the conserved cysteine through the conserved F or W. A D gene is named only where the DNA matches it firmly. Size values are once, few and many counts, or a class for expanded clones, and some rows have none.

len,j_gene,v_gene,d_gene,abundance,CDR3aa,CDR3nt
14,TRBJ2-2,TRBV2,TRBD1,-,CARRTGGGSGELFF,TGTGCCAGAAGGACAGGGGGCGGCAGCGGGGAGCTGTTTTTT
16,TRBJ2-3,TRBV27,TRBD2,-,CASSFPSGGGTDTQYF,TGTGCCAGCAGTTTCCCTAGCGGAGGTGGAACAGATACGCAGTATTTT
14,TRBJ1-5,TRBV10-3,TRBD1,-,CAIGQGQGDQPQHF,TGTGCCATCGGCCAGGGACAGGGCGATCAGCCCCAGCATTTT
15,TRBJ2-7,TRBV25-1,-,once,CASSEGLVRSGEQYF,TGTGCCAGCAGTGAAGGGTTAGTTCGTTCGGGCGAGCAGTACTTC
14,TRBJ2-2,TRBV27,TRBD1,-,CASSQGVYTGELFF,TGTGCCAGCAGTCAGGGGGTTTACACCGGGGAGCTGTTTTTT
13,TRBJ2-4,TRBV11-2,-,-,CASSLGGKNIQYF,TGTGCCAGCAGCTTGGGGGGCAAAAACATTCAGTACTTC
13,TRBJ2-2,TRBV27,-,-,CASSRRGSGELFF,TGTGCCAGCAGTCGGAGGGGGAGCGGGGAGCTGTTTTTT
13,TRBJ2-1,TRBV5-1,-,once,CASSGTSSNEQFF,TGCGCCAGCAGCGGTACTAGCTCCAATGAGCAGTTCTTC
14,TRBJ2-1,TRBV7-3,-,-,CASSPRGYDNEQFF,TGTGCCAGCAGCCCCCGGGGGTACGACAATGAGCAGTTCTTC
16,TRBJ1-1,TRBV5-5,-,once,CASSPLDFSSNTEAFF,TGTGCCAGCAGCCCTCTGGATTTTTCCTCGAACACTGAAGCTTTCTTT
13,TRBJ2-7,TRBV28,-,-,CASSVGTASEQYF,TGTGCCAGCAGCGTCGGGACGGCTAGTGAGCAGTACTTC
13,TRBJ2-1,TRBV4-1,-,-,CASSQGSEGEQFF,TGCGCCAGCAGCCAGGGGTCGGAGGGTGAGCAGTTCTTC
16,TRBJ1-5,TRBV2,TRBD1,-,CASSEADRGRNQPQHF,TGTGCCAGCAGTGAAGCTGACAGGGGGCGGAATCAGCCCCAGCATTTT
12,TRBJ1-1,TRBV29-1,-,-,CSVVTTDTEAFF,TGCAGCGTTGTGACCACGGACACTGAAGCTTTCTTT
15,TRBJ2-7,TRBV12-5,TRBD1,-,CASGLRGQGYYEQYF,TGTGCTAGTGGTTTGAGGGGACAGGGGTACTACGAGCAGTACTTC
16,TRBJ2-1,TRBV5-1,-,-,CASSSAPSGPYNEQFF,TGCGCCAGCAGCTCGGCCCCCTCGGGACCCTACAATGAGCAGTTCTTC
15,TRBJ2-1,TRBV4-1,TRBD2,-,CASSQDTWGGDEQFF,TGCGCCAGCAGCCAAGACACCTGGGGGGGGGATGAGCAGTTCTTC
12,TRBJ2-2,TRBV14,-,-,CASKGPGGELFF,TGTGCCAGCAAGGGGCCGGGCGGGGAGCTGTTTTTT
14,TRBJ2-7,TRBV28,TRBD1,-,CASRPGTGGYEQYF,TGTGCCAGCAGACCCGGGACAGGGGGCTACGAGCAGTACTTC
13,TRBJ2-7,TRBV5-4,TRBD2,-,CASSSGLTYEQYF,TGTGCCAGCAGCTCGGGACTAACCTACGAGCAGTACTTC
16,TRBJ2-1,TRBV9,TRBD2,-,CASSESGRADYNEQFF,TGTGCCAGCAGCGAGAGCGGGAGGGCCGACTACAATGAGCAGTTCTTC
13,TRBJ1-1,TRBV5-4,TRBD1,-,CASSPGQGVQAFF,TGTGCCAGCAGCCCTGGACAGGGAGTTCAAGCTTTCTTT
16,TRBJ2-2,TRBV11-3,TRBD2,-,CASSRRVAGDTGELFF,TGTGCCAGCAGCCGTAGGGTGGCGGGAGACACCGGGGAGCTGTTTTTT
16,TRBJ2-7,TRBV4-1,-,-,CASSQDRNILFYEQYF,TGCGCCAGCAGCCAAGATCGGAACATCCTCTTTTACGAGCAGTACTTC
15,TRBJ1-5,TRBV4-1,-,-,CASSQGTVGGEPQHF,TGCGCCAGCAGCCAGGGGACCGTCGGCGGAGAGCCCCAGCATTTT
15,TRBJ2-2,TRBV7-2,-,-,CAGYVAESRTGELFF,TGTGCAGGATACGTAGCGGAGAGTAGAACCGGGGAGCTGTTTTTT
16,TRBJ2-4,TRBV4-1,-,once,CASSQFGSLAKNIQYF,TGCGCCAGCAGCCAATTTGGAAGCCTAGCCAAAAACATTCAGTACTTC
14,TRBJ2-3,TRBV5-4,-,-,CASSRRQLSDTQYF,TGTGCCAGCAGCCGAAGACAGCTCTCGGATACGCAGTATTTT
14,TRBJ1-1,TRBV6-6,-,-,CASSGVHMNTEAFF,TGTGCCAGCAGCGGGGTACATATGAACACTGAAGCTTTCTTT
14,TRBJ2-7,TRBV4-1,TRBD1,-,CASSQGQGTYEQYF,TGCGCCAGCAGCCAAGGACAGGGGACCTACGAGCAGTACTTC
14,TRBJ2-7,TRBV19,-,-,CASSPAMGAYEQYF,TGTGCCAGTAGTCCGGCTATGGGGGCCTACGAGCAGTACTTC
17,TRBJ2-3,TRBV4-1,TRBD2,-,CASSQDPSGSLSDTQYF,TGCGCCAGCAGCCAAGACCCTAGCGGGAGTTTATCAGATACGCAGTATTTT
18,TRBJ1-4,TRBV5-1,TRBD1,-,CASSQRTGSTATNEKLFF,TGCGCCAGCAGTCAACGGACAGGGTCAACTGCAACTAATGAAAAACTGTTTTTT
15,TRBJ2-5,TRBV7-2,-,once,CASSLKTRYQETQYF,TGTGCCAGCAGTCTTAAGACAAGGTACCAAGAGACCCAGTACTTC
15,TRBJ2-1,TRBV5-1,-,-,CASSPRWQPINEQFF,TGCGCCAGCAGCCCCCGGTGGCAGCCCATCAATGAGCAGTTCTTC
13,TRBJ2-7,TRBV11-2,-,-,CASSVGASYEQYF,TGTGCCAGCAGCGTCGGTGCCTCCTACGAGCAGTACTTC
15,TRBJ1-5,TRBV7-2,-,-,CASSLQGISNQPQHF,TGTGCCAGCAGCCTCCAGGGGATTAGCAATCAGCCCCAGCATTTT
14,TRBJ1-1,TRBV5-8,-,-,CAGRAQGSQHEAFF,TGTGCCGGGAGAGCTCAGGGGTCCCAGCATGAAGCTTTCTTT
14,TRBJ2-7,TRBV15,-,-,CATSVSVGTYEQYF,TGTGCCACCAGCGTCTCAGTGGGCACCTACGAGCAGTACTTC
18,TRBJ2-2,TRBV5-1,TRBD2,-,CASSLRQAGGPGTGELFF,TGCGCCAGCAGCTTGCGGCAAGCGGGAGGGCCAGGCACCGGGGAGCTGTTTTTT
13,TRBJ2-1,TRBV19,-,once,CASSIGLYNEQFF,TGTGCCAGTAGTATAGGGCTTTACAATGAGCAGTTCTTC
13,TRBJ2-7,TRBV27,TRBD1,-,CATFGQGSYEQYF,TGTGCCACCTTTGGACAGGGGTCATACGAGCAGTACTTC
15,TRBJ1-2,TRBV5-4,-,-,CASSLGRGSNYGYTF,TGTGCCAGCAGCTTAGGGAGGGGGTCTAACTATGGCTACACCTTC
16,TRBJ2-2,TRBV6-6,-,-,CASSYKAGPNTGELFF,TGTGCCAGCAGTTACAAGGCAGGGCCGAACACCGGGGAGCTGTTTTTT
15,TRBJ2-5,TRBV7-7,-,-,CASSLVGSGAETQYF,TGTGCTAGCAGCTTAGTGGGTAGCGGTGCTGAGACCCAGTACTTC
13,TRBJ1-1,TRBV6-5,TRBD1,-,CASRSTGLYEAFF,TGTGCCAGCAGATCGACAGGGCTTTATGAAGCTTTCTTT